One and the same sample provided the 27 T cell receptor beta chains below, sequenced in a study of CD8+ T cells in alopecia areata. Sequencing used cDNA as its template, made by extracting RNA and reverse transcribing it. Measured with immunoSEQ multiplex PCR; TCRdb has only the in-frame clones, and not every one. The sample records just over 150,000 clones, about 51% being singletons. The sample was CD8+ T cells sorted from blood, taken at week 0. These receptors were collected from a human donor with alopecia areata.

The chain employs TRBV15 and TRBJ2-7; perhaps TRBD1 as D (6 bases). This CDR3 contains 15 residues. The ends were cut back, 0 bases at V and 6 bases at J, with 15 bases in the middle. Germline CDR1 and CDR2: LNHNV and YYDKDF (reference sequence). The CDR3 sequence: CATSRDAGTTGEQYF. CDR3 DNA: TGTGCCACCAGCAGAGATGCCGGGACAACTGGCGAGCAGTACTTC.

This sequence joins TRBV4-3 and TRBJ2-7; D remains unclear. Trimming stripped 1 base from V and 4 bases from J, with 8 bases between. The CDR3 contains 13 residues. Germline CDR1 LGHNA, CDR2 YSLEER. In DNA form, the CDR3 reads TGCGCCAGCAGCCAAGCCTCAGGTTACGAGCAGTACTTC. As protein: CASSQASGYEQYF.

The chain links TRBV11-2 to TRBJ2-2; 10 bases match TRBD1. J gave up 9 bases and V 5 bases, and 9 bases lay outside the gene matches. Germline CDR1 SGHAT, CDR2 FQNNGV. CDR3 length: 15 amino acids. DNA for the CDR3: TGTGCCAGCAGCGACACCGGGACAGGGGCCAGGGAGCTGTTTTTT. It yields the protein CASSDTGTGARELFF.

J is TRBJ1-4 and V is TRBV27, with D perhaps TRBD1 (5 bases). The CDR3 spans 15 residues. Germline CDR1 and CDR2: MNHEY and SMNVEV (reference sequence). V shed 2 bases and J shed 6 bases, with 13 bases lying between them. The CDR3 protein is CASSLAPRGDEKLFF. The CDR3 DNA reads as TGTGCCAGCAGTTTAGCCCCACGGGGGGATGAAAAACTGTTTTTT.

The chain couples TRBV14 to TRBJ2-3, with 7 bases fitting TRBD2. Germline V gene lookup returns CDR1 SGHDN and CDR2 FVKESK. V trimming: 5 bases; J trimming: 1 base; junction bases outside the gene matches: 3. This CDR3 is 14 amino acids long. DNA of the CDR3: TGTGCCAGCAGCTTGAGCGGGGGCACAGATACGCAGTATTTT. It is translated as CASSLSGGTDTQYF.

The chain combines TRBV29-1 with TRBJ2-7; 7 bases line up with TRBD1. The CDR3 has 13 amino acids. The trim removed 3 bases at V and 5 bases at J, leaving 7 bases unmatched. Germline CDR1 SQVTM, CDR2 ANQGSEA. CDR3 nucleotide sequence: TGCAGCGTTGACCCAGGGGACAGAGACGAGCAGTACTTC. Its translation is CSVDPGDRDEQYF.

J is TRBJ1-2 and V is TRBV27, with 7 bases fitting TRBD1. V lost 2 bases, J lost 5 bases, and 8 bases stayed unmatched. CDR3 size: 15 residues. The germline CDR1 and CDR2 sequences are MNHEY and SMNVEV (reference sequence). The DNA for the CDR3 is TGTGCCAGCAGTTTAGAAGGGGGCGCATGGTATGGCTACACCTTC. Protein sequence: CASSLEGGAWYGYTF.

This chain uses TRBV11-2 with TRBJ2-7, with TRBD2 identical over 8 bases. Germline V CDR1 and CDR2: SGHAT, FQNNGV. This CDR3 comprises 15 residues. V was clipped by 1 base and J by 0 bases; unmatched bases: 2. This CDR3 reads CASSLGGGSSYEQYF. The CDR3 DNA sequence: TGTGCCAGCAGCTTAGGCGGGGGGAGCTCCTACGAGCAGTACTTC.

This clone was seen only a few times. The rearrangement joins TRBV30 to TRBJ2-7; D is undetermined. V lost 2 bases and J lost 0, with 11 bases in between. The CDR3 has 14 residues. Germline-derived CDR1 and CDR2 are GTSNPN and SVGIG (reference sequence). CDR3 DNA sequence: TGTGCCTGGAGTTCCGTAGAGAGCTCCTACGAGCAGTACTTC. It specifies CAWSSVESSYEQYF.

The sample holds a few counts of this clone. The chain uses TRBV4-3 and TRBJ1-1; D gene unclear. CDR1 and CDR2 from the germline V gene are LGHNA and YSLEER. Trimming removed 1 base from V and 1 base from J, with 4 bases in between. The CDR3 has 13 amino acids. The DNA of the CDR3 is TGCGCCAGCAGCCAAGGGAAGAACACTGAAGCTTTCTTT. As protein: CASSQGKNTEAFF.

The chain uses TRBV14 and TRBJ1-2, with unresolved D. The CDR3 is 14 amino acids. Germline loops: CDR1 SGHDN, CDR2 FVKESK. Between the trimmed V and J ends, which lost 0 bases and 4 bases, there was a span of 9 bases. CDR3 sequence (DNA): TGTGCCAGCAGCCAAGAAGGGTCCTTCTATGGCTACACCTTC. It encodes CASSQEGSFYGYTF. The whole variable domain, remainder taken from reference TRBV14 and TRBJ1-2, is EAGVTQFPSHSVIEKGQTVTLRCDPISGHDNLYWYRRVMGKEIKFLLHFVKESKQDESGMPNNRFLAERTGGTYSTLKVQPAELEDSGVYFCASSQEGSFYGYTFGSGTRLTVV.

This clone was found a few times. CDR3 region: CASSEASSGQETQYF. The CDR3 DNA reads as TGTGCCAGCAGTGAAGCTTCTAGCGGGCAAGAGACCCAGTACTTC. The V and J genes are TRBV2 and TRBJ2-5, with TRBD2 matching over 8 bases. The CDR3 has 15 amino acids. Germline CDR1 reads SNHLY; CDR2 reads FYNNEI. Germline trimming cut 0 bases from V and 2 bases from J; bases unmatched to any gene: 2.

This clone has a handful of counts. The chain uses TRBV7-3 and TRBJ2-2; D is unresolved. This CDR3 contains 12 residues. Germline V CDR1 and CDR2: SGHTA, FQGTGA. Trimming removed 5 bases at V and 3 bases at J, with 4 bases between. The DNA for the CDR3 is TGTGCCAGCAGCAACGACACCGGGGAGCTGTTTTTT. It encodes CASSNDTGELFF. Full variable domain (missing parts from reference TRBV7-3 and TRBJ2-2): GAGVSQTPSNKVTEKGKYVELRCDPISGHTALYWYRQSLGQGPEFLIYFQGTGAADDSGLPNDRFFAVRPEGSVSTLKIQRTERGDSAVYLCASSNDTGELFFGEGSRLTVL.

The CDR3 DNA reads TGTGCCAGCACCTCAACGGGGGGCCCCGAGCAGTACTTC. This gives the protein CASTSTGGPEQYF. The rearrangement joins TRBV28 to TRBJ2-7, with D tentatively TRBD2 (7 bases). V lost 7 bases and J 6 bases, leaving 16 bases between the germline ends. This CDR3 is built from 13 residues. Germline V lookup: CDR1 MDHEN, CDR2 SYDVKM.

This clone was seen just once. V is TRBV27 and J is TRBJ2-3; 8 nucleotides line up with TRBD1. The germline V gene has CDR1 MNHEY and CDR2 SMNVEV (reference sequence). This CDR3 comprises 15 residues. The junction had 6 bases not matched to a gene; V was cut back by 5 bases and J by 2 bases. The CDR3 nucleotides are TGTGCCAGCAGTCTGGGGGACAGGTACACAGATACGCAGTATTTT. Translation: CASSLGDRYTDTQYF.

This chain uses TRBV30 with TRBJ1-4; 10 nucleotides line up with TRBD1. Germline assignment: CDR1 GTSNPN and CDR2 SVGIG (reference sequence). V shed 0 bases and J 7 bases; nucleotides not matched to a gene: 5. The CDR3 consists of 15 residues. Here the CDR3 DNA reads TGTGCCTGGAGTGTTGGGACAGGGGCAGCTGAAAAACTGTTTTTT. This encodes CAWSVGTGAAEKLFF.

The gene calls are TRBV29-1 and TRBJ2-7; D perhaps matches TRBD1 (5 bases). CDR3 length equals 13 residues. Germline CDR1 SQVTM, CDR2 ANQGSEA. Between the trimmed V and J ends, which lost 0 bases and 4 bases, there was a span of 10 bases. The DNA for the CDR3 is TGCAGCGTTGAAGATAGGGGCCTGTACGAGCAGTACTTC. It encodes CSVEDRGLYEQYF.

For the CDR3, the DNA is TGTGCCAGCAGCCAAGAAGAGCGGCGGGGGGCCTCCTACGAGCAGTACTTC. It specifies CASSQEERRGASYEQYF. The genes are TRBV4-2 and TRBJ2-7; 8 bases are a match to TRBD2. This CDR3 spans 17 amino acids. The germline V gene encodes CDR1 LGHNA and CDR2 YNFKEQ. V was pared by 0 bases and J by 0 bases, with 7 bases of the junction left unmatched.

Only a few counts were recorded for this clone. V and J are TRBV5-1 and TRBJ2-4; D tentatively reads TRBD1 or TRBD2 (5 bases each). This CDR3 has 12 amino acids. V was trimmed by 7 bases and J by 6 bases, leaving 11 bases between them. Germline V lookup: CDR1 SGHRS, CDR2 YFSETQ. In DNA, the CDR3 is TGCGCCAGCTGGGACGGTTCAAACATTCAGTACTTC. Translation: CASWDGSNIQYF.

The chain carries TRBV7-9 and TRBJ2-7, with 7 nucleotides matching TRBD1. Trimming at V came to 7 bases and at J to 6 bases, leaving 6 bases not matched to a gene. The CDR3 contains 12 residues. In germline, CDR1 is SEHNR, CDR2 FQNEAQ (reference sequence). Here the CDR3 DNA reads TGTGCCAGCAACTTTCCAGGGGGCGAGCAGTACTTC. Translation gives CASNFPGGEQYF.

The CDR3 protein is CATSRGNSNQPQHF. The CDR3 DNA reads TGTGCCACCAGCAGAGGGAATAGCAATCAGCCCCAGCATTTT. V and J are TRBV15 and TRBJ1-5; no firm D call. CDR3 length: 14 residues. Trimming took off 1 base at V and 0 bases at J, with 4 bases between the two ends. Germline lookup yields CDR1 LNHNV and CDR2 YYDKDF (reference sequence).

The chain has TRBV7-6 and TRBJ1-3; the match to TRBD1 covers 7 bases. Germline CDR1 and CDR2: SGHVS and FNYEAQ. The V gene end was trimmed by 1 base and the J gene end by 4 bases; junction bases not matched to a gene: 7. This CDR3 spans 16 amino acids. The CDR3 nucleotides read TGTGCCAGCAGCTTAGATCAGACAGGGCAAGGAAACACCATATATTTT. Protein: CASSLDQTGQGNTIYF.

This clone showed up just a few times. The rearrangement joins TRBV13 to TRBJ1-3; D unresolved. The CDR3 runs 15 residues. CDR1 and CDR2 (germline): PRHDT, FYEKMQ (reference sequence). Trimming stripped 1 base from V and 3 bases from J, with 10 bases between. CDR3 sequence (DNA): TGTGCCAGCAGCTTAGCCGGGGAAGTTGGAAACACCATATATTTT. Encoded protein: CASSLAGEVGNTIYF.

This clone was seen repeatedly, ten times or more. The chain carries TRBV14 and TRBJ2-7, with 8 bases fitting TRBD1. Per germline, CDR1 SGHDN and CDR2 FVKESK. The CDR3 is made up of 13 amino acids. J was trimmed by 5 bases and V by 5 bases; bases with no gene match: 5. In nucleotides, the CDR3 is TGTGCCAGCAGCAGACAGGGGAGCAACGAGCAGTACTTC. It is translated as CASSRQGSNEQYF.

This clone was counted only a few times. This chain joins TRBV13 and TRBJ2-7, with TRBD1 matching over 9 bases. Germline CDR1 reads PRHDT; CDR2 reads FYEKMQ (reference sequence). The CDR3 covers 15 residues. J gave up 5 bases and V 5 bases, and 10 bases lay outside the gene matches. This CDR3 reads CASSPRDRVSDEQYF. In DNA form, the CDR3 reads TGTGCCAGCAGCCCCCGGGACAGGGTCTCGGACGAGCAGTACTTC.

The CDR3 spells CASSLGLELYQETQYF. The CDR3 region has the DNA TGTGCCAGCAGCTTGGGCCTTGAACTGTACCAAGAGACCCAGTACTTC. V and J are TRBV7-2 and TRBJ2-5; D not certain. The germline V and J ends were trimmed by 3 bases and 0 bases, with 14 bases remaining between them. The CDR3 is 16 residues long. Per the germline V gene, CDR1 is SGHTA and CDR2 is FQGNSA. Filled out from reference TRBV7-2 and TRBJ2-5, the complete variable domain reads GAGVSQSPSNKVTEKGKDVELRCDPISGHTALYWYRQSLGQGLEFLIYFQGNSAPDKSGLPSDRFSAERTGGSVSTLTIQRTQQEDSAVYLCASSLGLELYQETQYFGPGTRLLVL.

This clone is a singleton in its sample. The chain is built from TRBV2 and TRBJ1-2; a weak D match, TRBD1 (6 bases). CDR3 size: 15 residues. V lost 1 base to trimming and J lost 6 bases, with 15 bases between them. Germline V gene sequence: CDR1 SNHLY, CDR2 FYNNEI. CDR3 nucleotides: TGTGCCAGCAGTGAAGAAACGGTTAGGGGGGATGGCTACACCTTC. Translation: CASSEETVRGDGYTF.